This is a list of T cell receptor beta chains from one sample in a study of cytomegalovirus exposure and HLA in healthy donors. Profiling relied on immunoSEQ multiplex PCR, and the TCRdb table lists in-frame clones only, not all of them. The profile shows under 150,000 clones, roughly 80% of them singletons. Material for sequencing was PBMCs. The receptors were gathered from a woman between 35 and 50 years old in good health and CMV-seropositive. CDR3s include the opening cysteine and the closing phenylalanine or tryptophan. Fields, in order: V gene, D gene, J gene, clone size, CDR3 protein, CDR3 DNA. The D gene is left open where the match is weak. Size values are once, few and many counts, or a class for expanded clones, and some rows have none.

>TRBV18|TRBD2|TRBJ2-1|-
CASSPGLAGVYEQFF
TGTGCCAGCTCACCGGGACTAGCGGGGGTGTATGAGCAGTTCTTC
>TRBV6-1|TRBD1|TRBJ1-5|once
CASSEAPGQGNQPQHF
TGTGCCAGCAGTGAAGCACCGGGACAGGGGAATCAGCCCCAGCATTTT
>TRBV5-6|TRBD1|TRBJ1-1|-
CASSFGTGPTEAFF
TGTGCCAGCAGCTTTGGGACAGGGCCTACTGAAGCTTTCTTT
>TRBV27|-|TRBJ2-2|-
CASRADFTGELFF
TGTGCCAGCCGAGCCGATTTCACCGGGGAGCTGTTTTTT
>TRBV18|-|TRBJ2-5|-
CASSGEETQYF
TGTGCCAGCTCAGGAGAGGAGACCCAGTACTTC
>TRBV7-3|-|TRBJ1-1|-
CSSSQGVNTEAFF
TGTTCCAGCAGCCAAGGGGTGAACACTGAAGCTTTCTTT
>TRBV5-5|TRBD1|TRBJ1-2|-
CASSLLGQGPDYGYTF
TGTGCCAGCTCTCTGCTCGGACAGGGACCCGACTATGGCTACACCTTC
>TRBV6-5|TRBD2|TRBJ2-7|-
CASSYFPRERPEQYF
TGTGCCAGCAGTTACTTCCCGCGGGAGAGGCCCGAGCAGTACTTC
>TRBV28|TRBD2|TRBJ2-5|-
CASSFRLAGETYQETQYF
TGTGCCAGCAGTTTTAGACTAGCGGGAGAGACGTACCAAGAGACCCAGTACTTC
>TRBV11-1|TRBD2|TRBJ2-5|-
CASSLTGTSGGTYQETQYF
TGTGCCAGCAGCTTAACCGGGACTAGCGGGGGGACGTACCAAGAGACCCAGTACTTC
>TRBV5-8|TRBD1|TRBJ1-2|-
CASSARDRGRGGYTF
TGTGCCAGCAGCGCCCGGGACAGGGGGCGGGGTGGCTACACCTTC
>TRBV6-1|TRBD1|TRBJ2-5|-
CASRDREETQYF
TGTGCCAGCAGGGACAGGGAAGAGACCCAGTACTTC
>TRBV7-9|-|TRBJ1-2|-
CASSPMDSYGYTF
TGTGCCAGCAGCCCCATGGACAGCTATGGCTACACCTTC
>TRBV5-6|-|TRBJ1-1|-
CASSFSGLNTEAFF
TGTGCCAGCAGCTTTTCCGGTCTGAACACTGAAGCTTTCTTT
>TRBV7-8|-|TRBJ2-1|-
CASSLVLVRLDEQFF
TGTGCCAGCAGCTTAGTTCTAGTGAGGTTAGATGAGCAGTTCTTC
>TRBV5-6|-|TRBJ2-7|once
CASSLGLDYEQYF
TGTGCCAGCAGCTTGGGACTAGACTACGAGCAGTACTTC
>TRBV30|-|TRBJ1-1|-
CAWSVGTPLNTEAFF
TGTGCCTGGAGTGTGGGCACACCTTTGAACACTGAAGCTTTCTTT
>TRBV6-1|-|TRBJ2-3|-
CASSERRVPDTQYF
TGTGCCAGCAGTGAACGCAGGGTGCCAGATACGCAGTATTTT
>TRBV18|-|TRBJ1-4|-
CASSPLPVATNEKLFF
TGTGCCAGCTCACCACTCCCGGTGGCAACTAATGAAAAACTGTTTTTT
>TRBV5-1|-|TRBJ1-3|-
CASSLDGTNSGNTIYF
TGCGCCAGCAGCTTGGATGGGACAAACTCTGGAAACACCATATATTTT
>TRBV29-1|TRBD1|TRBJ1-1|-
CSVKGASEAFF
TGCAGCGTGAAGGGGGCCTCTGAAGCTTTCTTT
>TRBV6-6|TRBD1|TRBJ2-7|few
CASRPGTGEQYF
TGTGCCAGCAGGCCTGGGACAGGCGAGCAGTACTTC
>TRBV5-1|-|TRBJ1-3|few
CASRSDTGIGNTIYF
TGCGCCAGCAGGTCCGATACAGGGATCGGAAACACCATATATTTT
>TRBV30|TRBD1|TRBJ1-1|-
CAWSVGQGTSEAFF
TGTGCCTGGAGTGTAGGACAGGGAACTTCTGAAGCTTTCTTT
>TRBV19|-|TRBJ1-2|-
CASHPPPTRNYGYTF
TGTGCCAGTCATCCCCCGCCGACACGTAACTATGGCTACACCTTC
>TRBV9|TRBD2|TRBJ2-2|-
CASSVRLAENTGELFF
TGTGCCAGCAGCGTTAGACTAGCGGAGAACACCGGGGAGCTGTTTTTT
>TRBV4-3|-|TRBJ1-4|few
CASSQIPLKPELFF
TGCGCCAGCAGCCAAATTCCGCTTAAGCCGGAACTGTTTTTT
>TRBV27|-|TRBJ2-7|-
CATLDSGYEQYF
TGTGCCACACTAGACTCGGGTTACGAGCAGTACTTC
>TRBV21-1|-|TRBJ2-5|-
CASSKGLAGGYQETQYF
TGTGCCAGCAGCAAGGGACTAGCGGGGGGGTACCAAGAGACCCAGTACTTC
>TRBV5-5|TRBD1|TRBJ1-4|-
CASRAGGEKLFF
TGTGCCAGCAGAGCAGGGGGTGAAAAACTGTTTTTT
>TRBV7-7|TRBD1|TRBJ2-1|once
CASSLDRVGNEQFF
TGTGCTAGCAGCTTAGACAGGGTCGGCAATGAGCAGTTCTTC
>TRBV6-5|-|TRBJ1-4|-
CASSYIGPLREEKLFF
TGTGCCAGCAGTTACATCGGACCTTTAAGGGAGGAAAAACTGTTTTTT
>TRBV27|TRBD2|TRBJ2-6|-
CASSLLGGTGANVLTF
TGTGCCAGCAGTTTATTGGGGGGGACTGGGGCCAACGTCCTGACTTTC
>TRBV28|-|TRBJ2-1|-
CASKGGEHNEQFF
TGTGCCAGCAAGGGGGGGGAACACAATGAGCAGTTCTTC
>TRBV5-6|-|TRBJ2-5|-
CASSLGRGQETQYF
TGTGCCAGCAGCTTGGGGCGGGGCCAAGAGACCCAGTACTTC
>TRBV28|-|TRBJ2-6|-
CASSLVHSGANVLTF
TGTGCCAGCAGTTTAGTCCACTCTGGGGCCAACGTCCTGACTTTC
>TRBV19|TRBD1|TRBJ1-4|once
CASSTRQGIDEKLFF
TGTGCCAGTAGTACCCGACAGGGAATAGATGAAAAACTGTTTTTT
>TRBV2|-|TRBJ2-7|-
CASRQNHYEQYF
TGTGCCAGCAGACAAAATCATTACGAGCAGTACTTC
>TRBV30|TRBD1|TRBJ1-2|-
CAGTGVYGYTF
TGTGCGGGGACAGGGGTTTATGGCTACACCTTC
>TRBV4-1|-|TRBJ2-7|-
CASSQTEQKNSYEQYF
TGCGCCAGCAGCCAGACCGAACAGAAAAACTCCTACGAGCAGTACTTC
>TRBV7-6|-|TRBJ1-3|-
CASSSEQFSGNTIYF
TGTGCCAGCAGCTCCGAACAGTTCTCTGGAAACACCATATATTTT
>TRBV18|-|TRBJ1-5|-
CASSPEGQGNQPQHF
TGTGCCAGCTCACCGGAGGGCCAGGGCAATCAGCCCCAGCATTTT
>TRBV4-1|TRBD2|TRBJ2-3|few
CASSQIPISGYTDTQYF
TGCGCCAGCAGCCAAATCCCGATTAGCGGGTACACAGATACGCAGTATTTT
>TRBV6-5|TRBD2|TRBJ2-7|-
CASSYSGTSGYEQYF
TGTGCCAGCAGTTACTCAGGGACTAGCGGCTACGAGCAGTACTTC
>TRBV7-9|-|TRBJ1-4|-
CSSSSRTYEKLFF
TGTTCCAGCAGCTCACGGACATACGAAAAACTGTTTTTT
>TRBV5-4|-|TRBJ2-7|-
CASSLTQGSAYEQYF
TGTGCCAGCAGCTTGACTCAGGGCAGTGCCTACGAGCAGTACTTC
>TRBV7-9|-|TRBJ1-2|-
CSSSLQGNGYTF
TGTTCCAGCAGCTTACAGGGAAATGGCTACACCTTC
>TRBV27|TRBD1|TRBJ2-1|-
CASSFGTGKYNEQFF
TGTGCCAGCAGTTTCGGGACAGGGAAGTACAATGAGCAGTTCTTC